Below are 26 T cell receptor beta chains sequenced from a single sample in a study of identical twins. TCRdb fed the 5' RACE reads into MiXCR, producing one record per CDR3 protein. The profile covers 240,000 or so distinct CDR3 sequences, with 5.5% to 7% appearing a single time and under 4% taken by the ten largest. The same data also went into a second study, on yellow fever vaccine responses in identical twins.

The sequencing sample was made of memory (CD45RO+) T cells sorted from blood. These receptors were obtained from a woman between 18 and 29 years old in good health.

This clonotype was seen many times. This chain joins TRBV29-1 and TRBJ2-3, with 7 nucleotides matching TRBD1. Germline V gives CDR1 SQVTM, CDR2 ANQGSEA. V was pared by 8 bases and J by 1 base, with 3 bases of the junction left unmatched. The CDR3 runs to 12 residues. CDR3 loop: CSTGVGTDTQYF. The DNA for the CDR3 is TGCAGCACAGGGGTTGGCACAGATACGCAGTATTTT.

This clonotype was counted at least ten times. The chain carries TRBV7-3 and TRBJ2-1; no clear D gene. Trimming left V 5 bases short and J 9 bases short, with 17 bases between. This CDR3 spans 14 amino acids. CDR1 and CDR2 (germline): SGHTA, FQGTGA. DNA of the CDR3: TGTGCCAGCAGCCCCTCTTTCAACGGCGGTGAGCAGTTCTTC. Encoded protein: CASSPSFNGGEQFF. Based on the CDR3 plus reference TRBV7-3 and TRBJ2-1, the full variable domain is GAGVSQTPSNKVTEKGKYVELRCDPISGHTALYWYRQSLGQGPEFLIYFQGTGAADDSGLPNDRFFAVRPEGSVSTLKIQRTERGDSAVYLCASSPSFNGGEQFFGPGTRLTVL.

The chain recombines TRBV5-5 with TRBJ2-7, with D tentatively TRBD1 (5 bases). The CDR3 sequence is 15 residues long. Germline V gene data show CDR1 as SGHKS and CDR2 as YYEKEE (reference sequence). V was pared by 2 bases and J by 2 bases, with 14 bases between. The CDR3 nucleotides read TGTGCCAGCAGCTTCGCAGGGCAGGGCACCTACGAGCAGTACTTC. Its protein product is CASSFAGQGTYEQYF.

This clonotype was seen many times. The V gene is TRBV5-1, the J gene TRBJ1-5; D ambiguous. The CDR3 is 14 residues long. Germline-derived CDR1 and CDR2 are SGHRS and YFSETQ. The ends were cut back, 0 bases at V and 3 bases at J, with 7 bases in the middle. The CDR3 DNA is TGCGCCAGCAGCTTGGACGGATTCAATCAGCCCCAGCATTTT. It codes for CASSLDGFNQPQHF.

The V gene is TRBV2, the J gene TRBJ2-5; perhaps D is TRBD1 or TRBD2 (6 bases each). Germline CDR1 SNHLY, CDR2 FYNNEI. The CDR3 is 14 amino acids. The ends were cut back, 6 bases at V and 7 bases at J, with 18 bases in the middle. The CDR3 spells CASSKGGSPGTQYF. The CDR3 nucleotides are TGTGCCAGCAGCAAAGGGGGGAGCCCCGGGACCCAGTACTTC.

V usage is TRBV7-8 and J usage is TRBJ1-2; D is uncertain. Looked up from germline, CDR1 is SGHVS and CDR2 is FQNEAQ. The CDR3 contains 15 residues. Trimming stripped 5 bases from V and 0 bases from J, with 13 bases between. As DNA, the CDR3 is TGTGCCAGCAGCCCTGAAGGAAATCCTAACTATGGCTACACCTTC. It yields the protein CASSPEGNPNYGYTF.

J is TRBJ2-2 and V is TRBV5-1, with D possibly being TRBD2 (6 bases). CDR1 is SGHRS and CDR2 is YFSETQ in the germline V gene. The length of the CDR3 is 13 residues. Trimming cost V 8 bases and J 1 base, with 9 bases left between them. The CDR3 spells CASNSGNTGELFF. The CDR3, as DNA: TGCGCCAGTAATAGCGGGAACACCGGGGAGCTGTTTTTT.

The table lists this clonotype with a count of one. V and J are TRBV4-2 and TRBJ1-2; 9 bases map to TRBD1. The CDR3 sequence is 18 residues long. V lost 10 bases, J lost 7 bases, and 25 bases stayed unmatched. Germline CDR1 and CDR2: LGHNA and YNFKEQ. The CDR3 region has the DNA TGTGCCATGGGCCCCGGGCTCAGGTGGGACAGGGTTTTGGGTGGCTACACCTTC. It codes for CAMGPGLRWDRVLGGYTF.

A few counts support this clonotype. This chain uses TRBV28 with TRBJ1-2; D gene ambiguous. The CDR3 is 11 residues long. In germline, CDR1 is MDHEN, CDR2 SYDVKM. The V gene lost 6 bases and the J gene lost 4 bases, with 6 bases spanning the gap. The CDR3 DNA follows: TGTGCCAGCAGCGAAACCTATGGCTACACCTTC. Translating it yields CASSETYGYTF.

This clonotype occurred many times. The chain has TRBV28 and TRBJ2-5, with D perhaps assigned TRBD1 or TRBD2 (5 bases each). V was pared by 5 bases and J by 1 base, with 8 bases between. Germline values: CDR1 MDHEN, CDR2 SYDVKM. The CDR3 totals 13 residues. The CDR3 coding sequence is TGTGCCAGCAGTGAGGGGTCCCAAGAGACCCAGTACTTC. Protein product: CASSEGSQETQYF.

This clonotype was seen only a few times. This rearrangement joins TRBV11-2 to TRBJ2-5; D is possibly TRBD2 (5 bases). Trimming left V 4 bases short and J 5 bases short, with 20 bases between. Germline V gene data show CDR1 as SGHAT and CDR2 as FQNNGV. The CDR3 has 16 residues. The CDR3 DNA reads TGTGCCAGCAGCTCGACGACGGCCCGGGGTTTTGAGACCCAGTACTTC. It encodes CASSSTTARGFETQYF.

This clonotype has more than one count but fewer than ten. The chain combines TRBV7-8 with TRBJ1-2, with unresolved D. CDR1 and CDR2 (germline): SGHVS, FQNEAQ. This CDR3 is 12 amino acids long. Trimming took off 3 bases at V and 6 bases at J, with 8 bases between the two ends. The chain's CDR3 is CASSLQGDGYTF. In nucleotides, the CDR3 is TGTGCCAGCAGCTTGCAAGGAGATGGCTACACCTTC.

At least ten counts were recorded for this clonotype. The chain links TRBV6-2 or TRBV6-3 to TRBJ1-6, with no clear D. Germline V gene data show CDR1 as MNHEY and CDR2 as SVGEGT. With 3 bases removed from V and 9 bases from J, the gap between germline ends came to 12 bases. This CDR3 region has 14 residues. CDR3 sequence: CASSYAEGSSPLHF. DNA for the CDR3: TGTGCCAGCAGTTATGCGGAGGGTAGTTCACCCCTCCACTTT.

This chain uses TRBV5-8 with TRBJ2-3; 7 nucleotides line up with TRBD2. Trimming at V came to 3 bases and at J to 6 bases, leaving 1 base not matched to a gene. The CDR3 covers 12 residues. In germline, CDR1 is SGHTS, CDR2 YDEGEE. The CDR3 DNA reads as TGTGCCAGCAGCTGGCGGGGGGATACGCAGTATTTT. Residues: CASSWRGDTQYF.

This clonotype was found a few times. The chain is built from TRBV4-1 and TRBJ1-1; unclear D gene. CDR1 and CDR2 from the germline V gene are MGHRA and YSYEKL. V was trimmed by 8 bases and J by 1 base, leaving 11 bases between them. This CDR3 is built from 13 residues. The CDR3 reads CASGVYPNTEAFF. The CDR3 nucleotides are TGCGCCAGCGGGGTCTACCCGAACACTGAAGCTTTCTTT.

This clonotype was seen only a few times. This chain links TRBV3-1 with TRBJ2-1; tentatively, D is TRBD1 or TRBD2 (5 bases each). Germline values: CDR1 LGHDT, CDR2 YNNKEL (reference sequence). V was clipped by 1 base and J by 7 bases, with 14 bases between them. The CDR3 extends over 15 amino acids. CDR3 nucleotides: TGTGCCAGCAGCCAAGGGACTCAGGGAATAAATGAGCAGTTCTTC. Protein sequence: CASSQGTQGINEQFF.

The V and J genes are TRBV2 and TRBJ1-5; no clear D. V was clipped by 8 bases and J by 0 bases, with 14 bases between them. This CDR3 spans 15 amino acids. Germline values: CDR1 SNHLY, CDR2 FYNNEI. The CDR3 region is CASLAQTGSNQPQHF. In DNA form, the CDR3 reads TGTGCCAGCCTCGCGCAGACCGGTAGCAATCAGCCCCAGCATTTT.

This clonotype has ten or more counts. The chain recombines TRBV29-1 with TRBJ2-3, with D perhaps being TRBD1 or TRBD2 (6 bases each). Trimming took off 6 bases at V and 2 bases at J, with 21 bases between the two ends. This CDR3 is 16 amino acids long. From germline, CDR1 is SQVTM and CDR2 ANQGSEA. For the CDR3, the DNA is TGCAGCGTAGACCCCCTAGGGGGGCGGAACACAGATACGCAGTATTTT. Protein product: CSVDPLGGRNTDTQYF.

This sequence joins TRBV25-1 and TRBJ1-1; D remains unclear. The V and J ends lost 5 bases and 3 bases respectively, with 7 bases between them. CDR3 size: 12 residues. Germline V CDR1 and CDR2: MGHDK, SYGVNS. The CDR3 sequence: CASSPRDTEAFF. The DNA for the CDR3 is TGTGCCAGCAGTCCTCGGGACACTGAAGCTTTCTTT.

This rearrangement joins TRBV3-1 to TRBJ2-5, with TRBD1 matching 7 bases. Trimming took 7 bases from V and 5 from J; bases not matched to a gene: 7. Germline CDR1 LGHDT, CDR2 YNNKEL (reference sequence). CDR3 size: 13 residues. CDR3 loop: CASIFTGVETQYF. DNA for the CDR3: TGTGCCAGCATATTCACAGGGGTGGAGACCCAGTACTTC.

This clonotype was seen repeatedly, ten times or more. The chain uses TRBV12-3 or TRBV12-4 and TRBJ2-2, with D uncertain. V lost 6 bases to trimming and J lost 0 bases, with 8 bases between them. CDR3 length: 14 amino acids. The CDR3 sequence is CASSDSANTGELFF. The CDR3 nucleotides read TGTGCCAGCAGCGACTCCGCGAACACCGGGGAGCTGTTTTTT.

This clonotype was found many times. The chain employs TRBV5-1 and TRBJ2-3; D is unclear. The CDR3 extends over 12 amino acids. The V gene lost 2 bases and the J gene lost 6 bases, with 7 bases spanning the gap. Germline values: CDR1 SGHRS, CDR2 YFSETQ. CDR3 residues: CASSLLLDTQYF. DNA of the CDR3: TGCGCCAGCAGCTTACTTCTGGATACGCAGTATTTT.

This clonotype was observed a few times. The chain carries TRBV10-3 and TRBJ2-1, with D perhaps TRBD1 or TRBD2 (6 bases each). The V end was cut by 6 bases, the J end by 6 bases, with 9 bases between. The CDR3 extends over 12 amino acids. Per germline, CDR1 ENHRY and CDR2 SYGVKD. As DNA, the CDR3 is TGTGCCATCAGCAGGGGAGGCAATGAGCAGTTCTTC. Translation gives CAISRGGNEQFF.

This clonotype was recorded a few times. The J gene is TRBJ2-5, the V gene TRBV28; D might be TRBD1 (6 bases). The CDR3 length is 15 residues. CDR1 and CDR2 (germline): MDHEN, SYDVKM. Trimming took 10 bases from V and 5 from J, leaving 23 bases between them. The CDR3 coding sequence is TGTGCCATCTCCGACAGGACCTCTCACGGGGAGACCCAGTACTTC. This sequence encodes CAISDRTSHGETQYF. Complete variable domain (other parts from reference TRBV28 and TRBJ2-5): DVKVTQSSRYLVKRTGEKVFLECVQDMDHENMFWYRQDPGLGLRLIYFSYDVKMKEKGDIPEGYSVSREKKERFSLILESASTNQTSMYLCAISDRTSHGETQYFGPGTRLLVL.

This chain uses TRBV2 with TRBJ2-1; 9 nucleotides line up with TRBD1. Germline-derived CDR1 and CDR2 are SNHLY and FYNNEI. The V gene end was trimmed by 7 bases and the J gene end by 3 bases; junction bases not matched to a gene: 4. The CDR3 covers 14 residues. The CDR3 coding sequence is TGTGCCAGCAACCGGGACAGGGTCTACAATGAGCAGTTCTTC. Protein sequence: CASNRDRVYNEQFF.

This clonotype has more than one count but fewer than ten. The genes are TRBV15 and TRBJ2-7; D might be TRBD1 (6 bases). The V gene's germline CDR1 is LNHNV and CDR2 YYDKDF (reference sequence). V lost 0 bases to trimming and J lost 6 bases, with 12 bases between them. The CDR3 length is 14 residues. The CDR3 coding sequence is TGTGCCACCAGCAGAGAAAGTGGACAGATCGAGCAGTACGTC. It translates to CATSRESGQIEQYV.